Sequencing of this T cell receptor beta chain was carried out in a study of blood T cells in healthy people across ages. Sample-barcoded 5' priming and a J-beta primer mix drove a second PCR of about 6 to 12 cycles. Paired-end reads containing CDR3 totaled no fewer than 2.5 million for each sample. A single record per CDR3 protein comes from TCRdb applying MiXCR to the 5' RACE reads. Seen here are 1.5 million to 1.9 million distinct CDR3 sequences, about 45% observed once, and the top ten hold 4%. Trimming removed 3 bases from V and 7 bases from J, with 19 bases in between. The germline CDR1 and CDR2 sequences are KGHSH and LQKENI. The length of the CDR3 is 15 residues. The authors isolated at least 6.5 million PBMCs per sample.

This TCR was sampled from a woman between 18 and 29 years old in good health. The sequenced material came from blood. The chain is built from TRBV18 and TRBJ2-7, with a weak D call TRBD2 (5 bases). Here the CDR3 DNA reads TGTGCCAGCTCACCCGCTAGCAACTCCCGCAATGAGCAGTACTTC. As protein: CASSPASNSRNEQYF.